This is a list of T cell receptor beta chains from one sample in a study of T-cell reconstitution after alpha-beta-depleted transplantation in children. TCRdb reprocessed the PCR reads via MiXCR and lists one record per CDR3 protein. The sample lists some 240,000 distinct CDR3 sequences, over 9.5% occurring once. The sequencing used PBMCs from the stem cell graft donor, collected from the stem cell graft. The receptor set was obtained from a human donor who donated a stem cell graft to a child with SCID. CDR3s include the opening cysteine and the closing phenylalanine or tryptophan. D genes are given only for firm matches. Clone sizes are given selectively: once, few, many, or a class where the clone is expanded.

CDR3aa: CASSPRVGEQYF
CDR3nt: TGTGCCAGCTCACCCAGGGTTGGGGAGCAGTACTTC
j_gene: TRBJ2-7
len: 12
abundance: many
v_gene: TRBV18
d_gene: .

CDR3aa: CATSDTVSSTDTQYF
CDR3nt: TGTGCCACCAGTGATACCGTTTCTAGCACAGATACGCAGTATTTT
j_gene: TRBJ2-3
len: 15
abundance: many
v_gene: TRBV24-1
d_gene: .

CDR3aa: CASSLSRGTGELFF
CDR3nt: TGCGCCAGCAGCTTGTCCAGGGGCACCGGGGAGCTGTTTTTT
j_gene: TRBJ2-2
len: 14
abundance: many
v_gene: TRBV5-1
d_gene: .

CDR3aa: CASSQDPSGLSGNTIYF
CDR3nt: TGTGCCAGCAGCCAAGACCCCTCAGGGCTCTCTGGAAACACCATATATTTT
j_gene: TRBJ1-3
len: 17
abundance: few
v_gene: TRBV3-1
d_gene: .

CDR3aa: CASRAPGTASYNEQFF
CDR3nt: TGTGCCAGCAGGGCCCCCGGGACAGCTAGTTACAATGAGCAGTTCTTC
j_gene: TRBJ2-1
len: 16
abundance: many
v_gene: TRBV6-1
d_gene: TRBD1

CDR3aa: CASSAYDRSSYEQYF
CDR3nt: TGTGCCAGCAGCGCTTATGACAGGAGCTCCTACGAGCAGTACTTC
j_gene: TRBJ2-7
len: 15
abundance: many
v_gene: TRBV7-9
d_gene: .

CDR3aa: CASSYVGLTYGYTF
CDR3nt: TGTGCCAGCAGTTACGTGGGACTGACCTATGGCTACACCTTC
j_gene: TRBJ1-2
len: 14
abundance: many
v_gene: TRBV6-2/TRBV6-3
d_gene: .

CDR3aa: CASSGVSGTGGTEAFF
CDR3nt: TGTGCCAGCAGTGGGGTGTCCGGGACAGGGGGCACTGAAGCTTTCTTT
j_gene: TRBJ1-1
len: 16
abundance: .
v_gene: TRBV6-1
d_gene: TRBD1

CDR3aa: CASSQIAGDANEQFF
CDR3nt: TGTGCCAGCAGCCAGATAGCGGGGGACGCCAATGAGCAGTTCTTC
j_gene: TRBJ2-1
len: 15
abundance: .
v_gene: TRBV7-8
d_gene: TRBD2

CDR3aa: CSVGTGDSYEQYF
CDR3nt: TGCAGCGTGGGGACAGGGGACTCCTACGAGCAGTACTTC
j_gene: TRBJ2-7
len: 13
abundance: many
v_gene: TRBV29-1
d_gene: TRBD1

CDR3aa: CASSPRTAQDTQYF
CDR3nt: TGCGCCAGCAGCCCCCGGACTGCCCAAGATACCCAGTATTTT
j_gene: TRBJ2-3
len: 14
abundance: .
v_gene: TRBV5-1
d_gene: .

CDR3aa: CAISVRDDQPQHF
CDR3nt: TGTGCCATCAGTGTCAGGGACGACCAGCCCCAGCATTTT
j_gene: TRBJ1-5
len: 13
abundance: many
v_gene: TRBV10-3
d_gene: .

CDR3aa: CASSQDEGALTDTQYF
CDR3nt: TGTGCCAGCAGCCAAGATGAGGGGGCTCTTACAGATACGCAGTATTTT
j_gene: TRBJ2-3
len: 16
abundance: many
v_gene: TRBV14
d_gene: TRBD1

CDR3aa: CASSGTGDDEKLFF
CDR3nt: TGTGCCAGCAGTGGGACAGGGGACGATGAAAAACTGTTTTTT
j_gene: TRBJ1-4
len: 14
abundance: many
v_gene: TRBV6-1
d_gene: TRBD1

CDR3aa: CASSLAVRTGGAGELFF
CDR3nt: TGTGCCAGCAGCTTAGCGGTCAGGACAGGAGGCGCCGGGGAGCTGTTTTTT
j_gene: TRBJ2-2
len: 17
abundance: .
v_gene: TRBV7-6
d_gene: TRBD1

CDR3aa: CASSSPSGASDTQYF
CDR3nt: TGTGCCAGCAGCTCCCCTAGCGGGGCAAGCGATACGCAGTATTTT
j_gene: TRBJ2-3
len: 15
abundance: many
v_gene: TRBV5-5
d_gene: TRBD2

CDR3aa: CASSFQRGGPGELFF
CDR3nt: TGCGCCAGCAGCTTTCAGCGGGGAGGTCCCGGGGAGCTGTTTTTT
j_gene: TRBJ2-2
len: 15
abundance: many
v_gene: TRBV5-1
d_gene: TRBD2

CDR3aa: CASSPEGTYSPLLYEQYF
CDR3nt: TGCGCCAGCAGCCCGGAGGGGACCTACAGCCCCCTCTTATACGAGCAGTACTTC
j_gene: TRBJ2-7
len: 18
abundance: many
v_gene: TRBV5-1
d_gene: .

CDR3aa: CSARDRPSLGTEAFF
CDR3nt: TGCAGTGCTAGAGATAGACCTTCTCTGGGGACTGAAGCTTTCTTT
j_gene: TRBJ1-1
len: 15
abundance: many
v_gene: TRBV20-1
d_gene: .

CDR3aa: CASSSRTGLNTEAFF
CDR3nt: TGCGCCAGCAGCTCCCGGACAGGTTTGAACACTGAAGCTTTCTTT
j_gene: TRBJ1-1
len: 15
abundance: many
v_gene: TRBV5-1
d_gene: TRBD1

CDR3aa: CASRGQEGNIQYF
CDR3nt: TGTGCCAGCAGGGGACAGGAAGGGAACATTCAGTACTTC
j_gene: TRBJ2-4
len: 13
abundance: .
v_gene: TRBV12-3/TRBV12-4
d_gene: TRBD1

CDR3aa: CSVWLPGLAGALTNEQFF
CDR3nt: TGCAGTGTCTGGCTCCCGGGACTAGCGGGGGCCCTGACCAATGAGCAGTTCTTC
j_gene: TRBJ2-1
len: 18
abundance: many
v_gene: TRBV20-1
d_gene: TRBD2

CDR3aa: CASSLRSGGDPYNEQFF
CDR3nt: TGCGCCAGCAGCTTACGTAGCGGAGGGGATCCTTACAATGAGCAGTTCTTC
j_gene: TRBJ2-1
len: 17
abundance: many
v_gene: TRBV5-1
d_gene: .

CDR3aa: CASSYPGLAFPDTQYF
CDR3nt: TGTGCCAGCAGTTACCCAGGACTAGCTTTTCCAGATACGCAGTATTTT
j_gene: TRBJ2-3
len: 16
abundance: many
v_gene: TRBV6-2/TRBV6-3
d_gene: TRBD2

CDR3aa: CSARDQGSPTNTEAFF
CDR3nt: TGCAGTGCTAGAGATCAGGGCAGCCCAACCAACACTGAAGCTTTCTTT
j_gene: TRBJ1-1
len: 16
abundance: many
v_gene: TRBV20-1
d_gene: .

CDR3aa: CSVESQGWNIQYF
CDR3nt: TGCAGCGTTGAGAGTCAGGGGTGGAACATTCAGTACTTC
j_gene: TRBJ2-4
len: 13
abundance: .
v_gene: TRBV29-1
d_gene: .

CDR3aa: CASSLSLGAAQPQHF
CDR3nt: TGTGCCAGCAGCTTATCGTTGGGGGCGGCGCAGCCCCAGCATTTT
j_gene: TRBJ1-5
len: 15
abundance: many
v_gene: TRBV11-2
d_gene: .

CDR3aa: CSARDRAEAFF
CDR3nt: TGCAGTGCTAGAGATAGGGCTGAAGCTTTCTTT
j_gene: TRBJ1-1
len: 11
abundance: few
v_gene: TRBV20-1
d_gene: .

CDR3aa: CASEKGDTSLNYGYTF
CDR3nt: TGTGCTAGTGAGAAAGGGGACACTTCTCTTAACTATGGCTACACCTTC
j_gene: TRBJ1-2
len: 16
abundance: few
v_gene: TRBV12-5
d_gene: .

CDR3aa: CATSETGIAGELFF
CDR3nt: TGTGCCACCAGTGAAACAGGGATCGCCGGGGAGCTGTTTTTT
j_gene: TRBJ2-2
len: 14
abundance: many
v_gene: TRBV24-1
d_gene: .

CDR3aa: CASSHTGGNGYTF
CDR3nt: TGCGCCAGCAGCCATACAGGGGGGAATGGCTACACCTTC
j_gene: TRBJ1-2
len: 13
abundance: many
v_gene: TRBV4-3
d_gene: TRBD1

CDR3aa: CATSAWAGDTQYF
CDR3nt: TGTGCCACCAGCGCTTGGGCGGGAGATACGCAGTATTTT
j_gene: TRBJ2-3
len: 13
abundance: many
v_gene: TRBV15
d_gene: .

CDR3aa: CASSQGAMNTEAFF
CDR3nt: TGCGCCAGCAGCCAGGGGGCTATGAACACTGAAGCTTTCTTT
j_gene: TRBJ1-1
len: 14
abundance: many
v_gene: TRBV5-1
d_gene: TRBD1

CDR3aa: CSASDPRGPYGYTF
CDR3nt: TGCAGTGCTAGTGACCCGAGGGGCCCTTATGGCTACACCTTC
j_gene: TRBJ1-2
len: 14
abundance: many
v_gene: TRBV20-1
d_gene: .

CDR3aa: CASTQSPGLAGGQGTDTQYF
CDR3nt: TGTGCCAGCACCCAAAGCCCGGGACTAGCGGGGGGGCAGGGCACAGATACGCAGTATTTT
j_gene: TRBJ2-3
len: 20
abundance: once
v_gene: TRBV3-1
d_gene: TRBD2

CDR3aa: CASSLDAVHSAQETQYF
CDR3nt: TGTGCCAGCAGCTTGGATGCAGTCCACTCCGCCCAAGAGACCCAGTACTTC
j_gene: TRBJ2-5
len: 17
abundance: .
v_gene: TRBV7-9
d_gene: .

CDR3aa: CASSLAGDRWQFF
CDR3nt: TGTGCCAGCAGTTTAGCGGGGGACAGATGGCAGTTCTTC
j_gene: TRBJ2-1
len: 13
abundance: many
v_gene: TRBV12-3/TRBV12-4
d_gene: TRBD1

CDR3aa: CASSSLGDGLDRPTDTQYF
CDR3nt: TGCGCCAGCAGCTCCTTGGGGGATGGGCTGGACAGGCCCACAGATACGCAGTATTTT
j_gene: TRBJ2-3
len: 19
abundance: many
v_gene: TRBV5-1
d_gene: TRBD1

CDR3aa: CASSVGTAAKNIQYF
CDR3nt: TGCGCCAGCAGCGTCGGGACAGCAGCCAAAAACATTCAGTACTTC
j_gene: TRBJ2-4
len: 15
abundance: many
v_gene: TRBV5-1
d_gene: TRBD1

CDR3aa: CASRSSGTEHYEQYF
CDR3nt: TGTGCCAGCAGGTCCTCCGGGACAGAACACTACGAGCAGTACTTC
j_gene: TRBJ2-7
len: 15
abundance: few
v_gene: TRBV7-9
d_gene: TRBD1

CDR3aa: CASSLGTEETQYF
CDR3nt: TGCGCCAGCAGCTTGGGTACCGAGGAGACCCAGTACTTC
j_gene: TRBJ2-5
len: 13
abundance: many
v_gene: TRBV5-1
d_gene: .

CDR3aa: CSAPPYPGTRYNEQFF
CDR3nt: TGCAGTGCGCCCCCCTACCCCGGGACCAGATACAATGAGCAGTTCTTC
j_gene: TRBJ2-1
len: 16
abundance: many
v_gene: TRBV20-1
d_gene: .

CDR3aa: CSARVPSQYEQYF
CDR3nt: TGCAGTGCTAGAGTGCCTAGTCAGTACGAGCAGTACTTC
j_gene: TRBJ2-7
len: 13
abundance: many
v_gene: TRBV20-1
d_gene: .

CDR3aa: CASSHREFEAAGELFF
CDR3nt: TGTGCCAGCAGCCACCGGGAGTTCGAGGCCGCCGGGGAGCTGTTTTTT
j_gene: TRBJ2-2
len: 16
abundance: few
v_gene: TRBV7-9
d_gene: .

CDR3aa: CASSFDPGTQYF
CDR3nt: TGCGCCAGCAGCTTCGATCCGGGGACCCAGTACTTC
j_gene: TRBJ2-5
len: 12
abundance: many
v_gene: TRBV5-1
d_gene: .

CDR3aa: CASSLRTALGYGYTF
CDR3nt: TGTGCCAGCAGCTTAAGGACAGCTCTGGGCTATGGCTACACCTTC
j_gene: TRBJ1-2
len: 15
abundance: many
v_gene: TRBV7-2
d_gene: .

CDR3aa: CASSLGSSSYNSPLHF
CDR3nt: TGTGCCAGCAGTCTCGGCAGCAGCTCCTATAATTCACCCCTCCACTTT
j_gene: TRBJ1-6
len: 16
abundance: many
v_gene: TRBV2
d_gene: .